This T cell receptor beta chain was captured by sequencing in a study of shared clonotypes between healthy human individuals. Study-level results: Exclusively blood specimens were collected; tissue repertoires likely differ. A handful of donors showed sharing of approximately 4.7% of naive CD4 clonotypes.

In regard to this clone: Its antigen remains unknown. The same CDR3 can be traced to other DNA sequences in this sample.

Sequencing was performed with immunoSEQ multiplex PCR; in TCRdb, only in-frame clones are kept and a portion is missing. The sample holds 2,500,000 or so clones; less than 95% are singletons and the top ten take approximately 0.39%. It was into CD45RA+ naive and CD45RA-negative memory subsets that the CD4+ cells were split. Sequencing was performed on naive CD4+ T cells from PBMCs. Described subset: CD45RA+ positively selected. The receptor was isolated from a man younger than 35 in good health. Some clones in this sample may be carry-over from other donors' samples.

The DNA of the CDR3 is TGTGCCAGCAGCTTAGAACGGAGGAGGGAGACCCAGTACTTC. Translated, it gives CASSLERRRETQYF. V gene TRBV7-9 combines with J gene TRBJ2-5; D possibly corresponds to TRBD2 (5 bases). From germline, CDR1 is SEHNR and CDR2 FQNEAQ (reference sequence). The germline V and J ends were trimmed by 1 base and 5 bases, with 11 bases remaining between them. The CDR3 runs to 14 residues.